Listed here are 8 T cell receptor beta chains from one sample, sequenced in a study of T cell responses to AZD1222 COVID-19 vaccine. The method was immunoSEQ multiplex PCR; TCRdb's version includes in-frame clones alone and lacks a portion of them. The sample lists some 150,000 clones; about 90% were seen once. This sample comprised peripheral blood, obtained on day 0 of MenACWY control vaccination. The receptor set was obtained from an adult in good health.

The genes are TRBV4-2 and TRBJ1-2; TRBD1 is a possible D gene (6 bases). This CDR3 is 17 amino acids long. Trimming pared 1 base from V and 3 bases from J, leaving 18 bases between. Germline V CDR1 and CDR2: LGHNA, YNFKEQ. CDR3: CASSQGEGAGVDYGYTF. In DNA, the CDR3 is TGTGCCAGCAGCCAAGGCGAGGGAGCAGGGGTGGACTATGGCTACACCTTC.

This rearrangement joins TRBV7-3 to TRBJ2-5; TRBD2 matches 7 bases. V lost 5 bases, J lost 4 bases, and 4 bases stayed unmatched. The CDR3 is 13 amino acids. Germline V lookup: CDR1 SGHTA, CDR2 FQGTGA. CDR3 region: CASSPTSRETQYF. CDR3 nucleotides: TGTGCCAGCAGCCCGACTAGCAGAGAGACCCAGTACTTC.

This sequence joins TRBV27 and TRBJ1-6, with 12 nucleotides matching TRBD1. The CDR3 runs to 16 residues. Germline CDR1 reads MNHEY; CDR2 reads SMNVEV (reference sequence). Unmatched junction bases numbered 10, after V lost 6 bases and J lost 10 bases. The CDR3 nucleotides read TGTGCCAGCAGCCCCCGGGACAGGGGGCTTTGGTCACCCCTCCACTTT. Amino acids: CASSPRDRGLWSPLHF.

The sample holds one count of this clone. The genes are TRBV2 and TRBJ2-1, with 10 positions matching TRBD2. Germline CDR1 is SNHLY and CDR2 is FYNNEI. The length of the CDR3 is 16 residues. J gave up 2 bases and V 5 bases, and 6 bases lay outside the gene matches. CDR3 DNA sequence: TGTGCCAGCAGTTTAACTAGCGGGAATCCCTACAATGAGCAGTTCTTC. Translation gives CASSLTSGNPYNEQFF.

This chain joins TRBV9 and TRBJ2-1; D is possibly TRBD2 (6 bases). Looked up from germline, CDR1 is SGDLS and CDR2 is YYNGEE. The CDR3 totals 15 residues. Between the trimmed V and J ends, which lost 2 bases and 6 bases, there was a span of 15 bases. CDR3 DNA sequence: TGTGCCAGCAGCGTTGGGACTTTGGGGACCAATGAGCAGTTCTTC. Translated: CASSVGTLGTNEQFF.

This clone was observed once. The genes are TRBV7-9 and TRBJ1-1; D possibly corresponds to TRBD1 (5 bases). This CDR3 has 15 residues. CDR1 and CDR2 from the germline V gene are SEHNR and FQNEAQ (reference sequence). Deletions cut 5 bases from V and 0 bases from J, with 13 bases between. CDR3 residues: CASSPPGRVNTEAFF. For the CDR3, the DNA is TGTGCCAGCAGCCCTCCCGGCAGGGTGAACACTGAAGCTTTCTTT.

The V call is TRBV19, the J call TRBJ1-2, with TRBD1 identical over 7 bases. V dropped 5 bases and J dropped 5; count of bases not matched to a gene: 14. Germline lookup yields CDR1 LNHDA and CDR2 SQIVND (reference sequence). The CDR3 sequence is 16 residues long. In DNA form, the CDR3 reads TGTGCCAGTAGTCCTTCGACAGGGCAAGGGGGATATGGCTACACCTTC. It encodes CASSPSTGQGGYGYTF.

The V gene is TRBV7-6, the J gene TRBJ2-1; 11 positions agree with TRBD2. J lost 3 bases, V lost 6 bases, and 1 base had no gene match. Germline CDR1 SGHVS, CDR2 FNYEAQ. This CDR3 is 14 amino acids long. In DNA form, the CDR3 reads TGTGCCAGCAGGGGGACTAGCGGCTACAATGAGCAGTTCTTC. Protein product: CASRGTSGYNEQFF.